This TCR beta chain was observed in a study of early T cells in non-severe SARS-CoV-2 infection. Study context: Sequencing used unsorted whole-blood bulk RNA, so chains lack pairing. Findings of the study overall: Using VDJdb, the matching emphasized anti-spike CD8 responses while missing private and CD4 specificities.

Unique molecular identifiers tagged individual cDNA molecules. Each CDR3 protein is one row after TCRdb ran MiXCR on the 5' RACE reads. Here the sample spans approximately 35,000 distinct CDR3 sequences, around 7% being singletons. This clonotype was seen at least ten times. Its specificity is not known. The CDR3 runs to 13 residues. Unmatched junction bases numbered 10, after V lost 7 bases and J lost 8 bases. The chain has TRBV12-3 or TRBV12-4 and TRBJ1-2; 7 bases align to TRBD1. The origin of this receptor is an adult who was a healthcare worker with PCR-confirmed SARS-CoV-2 infection or an uninfected control (not recorded which). The sample comprised whole blood. CDR3 nucleotide sequence: TGTGCCAGCATTATACCGGGACAGCAGGGCTACACCTTC. Protein: CASIIPGQQGYTF.